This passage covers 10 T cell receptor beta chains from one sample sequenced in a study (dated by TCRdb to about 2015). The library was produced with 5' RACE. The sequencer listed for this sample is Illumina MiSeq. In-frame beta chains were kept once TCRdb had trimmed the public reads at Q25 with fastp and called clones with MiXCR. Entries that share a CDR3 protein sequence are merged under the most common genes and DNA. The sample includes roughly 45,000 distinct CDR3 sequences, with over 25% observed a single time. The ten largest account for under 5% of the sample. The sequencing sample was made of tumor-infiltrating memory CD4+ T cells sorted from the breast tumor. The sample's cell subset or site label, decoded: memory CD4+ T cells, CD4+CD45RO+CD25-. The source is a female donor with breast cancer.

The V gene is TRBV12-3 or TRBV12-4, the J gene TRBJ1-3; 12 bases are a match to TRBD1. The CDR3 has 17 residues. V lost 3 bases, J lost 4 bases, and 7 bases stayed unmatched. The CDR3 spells CASSLGTGGASGNTIYF. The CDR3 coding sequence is TGTGCCAGCAGTTTGGGGACAGGGGGCGCGTCGGGAAACACCATATATTTT.

The CDR3 region is CASSRYRGDNQPQHF. The CDR3 DNA is TGTGCCAGCAGTCGATACAGGGGAGACAATCAGCCCCAGCATTTT. The chain is built from TRBV6-5 and TRBJ1-5, with 7 positions matching TRBD1. With 5 bases clipped from V and 3 bases from J, the junction kept 7 bases outside the gene matches. The CDR3 is 15 amino acids. CDR1 and CDR2 from the germline V gene are MNHEY and SVGAGI.

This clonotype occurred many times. The CDR3 spells CASSLPGTPNEQFF. Written as DNA, the CDR3 is TGCGCCAGCAGCTTACCCGGGACTCCCAATGAGCAGTTCTTC. The rearrangement links TRBV5-1 to TRBJ2-1; TRBD2 is a possible D gene (6 bases). The CDR3 runs 14 residues. Per the germline V gene, CDR1 is SGHRS and CDR2 is YFSETQ. Trimming pared 2 bases from V and 6 bases from J, leaving 12 bases between.

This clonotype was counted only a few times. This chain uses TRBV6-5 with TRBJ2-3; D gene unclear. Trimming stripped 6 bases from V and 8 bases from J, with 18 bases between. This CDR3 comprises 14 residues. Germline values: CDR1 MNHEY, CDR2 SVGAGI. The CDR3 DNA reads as TGTGCCAGCAGCGAGCGACCAAGCCCCGGTACGCAGTATTTT. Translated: CASSERPSPGTQYF.

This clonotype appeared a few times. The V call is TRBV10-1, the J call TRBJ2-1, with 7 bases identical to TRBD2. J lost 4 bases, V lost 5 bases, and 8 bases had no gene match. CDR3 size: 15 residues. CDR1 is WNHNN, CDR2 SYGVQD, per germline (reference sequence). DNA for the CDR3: TGCGCCAGCAGTCCAGGCGGGAGCCTTTACAATGAGCAGTTCTTC. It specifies CASSPGGSLYNEQFF.

The DNA of the CDR3 is TGTGCCAGCAGCCTAAGGGGACTAGCGGGAACAGATACGCAGTATTTT. Protein sequence: CASSLRGLAGTDTQYF. V and J are TRBV5-4 and TRBJ2-3; 13 bases are a match to TRBD2. The ends lost 4 bases at V and 3 bases at J; junction bases unmatched: 5. This CDR3 region has 16 residues. Germline V gene data show CDR1 as SGHNT and CDR2 as YYREEE (reference sequence).

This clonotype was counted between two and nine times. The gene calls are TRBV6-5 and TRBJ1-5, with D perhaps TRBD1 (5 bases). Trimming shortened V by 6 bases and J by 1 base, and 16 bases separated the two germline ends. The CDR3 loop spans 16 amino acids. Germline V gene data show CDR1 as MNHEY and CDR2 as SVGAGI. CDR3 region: CASRGGGGGSNQPQHF. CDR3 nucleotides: TGTGCCAGCAGGGGTGGGGGGGGAGGCAGCAATCAGCCCCAGCATTTT.

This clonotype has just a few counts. CDR3 in amino acids: CASSLALSADTQYF. The CDR3 DNA sequence: TGCGCCAGCAGTCTCGCCCTTAGTGCAGATACGCAGTATTTT. The V and J genes are TRBV5-1 and TRBJ2-3; the D is unclear. The germline V gene has CDR1 SGHRS and CDR2 YFSETQ. V was trimmed by 5 bases and J by 4 bases, leaving 14 bases between them. The CDR3 spans 14 residues.

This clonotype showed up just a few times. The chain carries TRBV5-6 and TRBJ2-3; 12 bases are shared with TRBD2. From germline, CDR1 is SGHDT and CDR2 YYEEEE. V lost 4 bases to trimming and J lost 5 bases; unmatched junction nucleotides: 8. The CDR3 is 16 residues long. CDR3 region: CASSRRLAGALDTQYF. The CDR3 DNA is TGTGCCAGCAGCCGAAGACTAGCGGGAGCATTAGATACGCAGTATTTT.

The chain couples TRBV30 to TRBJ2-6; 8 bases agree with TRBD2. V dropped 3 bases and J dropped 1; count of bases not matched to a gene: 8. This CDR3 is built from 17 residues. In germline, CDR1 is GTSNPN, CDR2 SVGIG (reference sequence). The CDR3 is CAWSALLAGSGANVLTF. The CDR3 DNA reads TGTGCCTGGAGCGCGCTTCTAGCGGGTTCTGGGGCCAACGTCCTGACTTTC. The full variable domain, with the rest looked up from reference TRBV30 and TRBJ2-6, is SQTIHQWPATLVQPVGSPLSLECTVEGTSNPNLYWYRQAAGRGLQLLFYSVGIGQISSEVPQNLSASRPQDRQFILSSKKLLLSDSGFYLCAWSALLAGSGANVLTFGAGSRLTVL.